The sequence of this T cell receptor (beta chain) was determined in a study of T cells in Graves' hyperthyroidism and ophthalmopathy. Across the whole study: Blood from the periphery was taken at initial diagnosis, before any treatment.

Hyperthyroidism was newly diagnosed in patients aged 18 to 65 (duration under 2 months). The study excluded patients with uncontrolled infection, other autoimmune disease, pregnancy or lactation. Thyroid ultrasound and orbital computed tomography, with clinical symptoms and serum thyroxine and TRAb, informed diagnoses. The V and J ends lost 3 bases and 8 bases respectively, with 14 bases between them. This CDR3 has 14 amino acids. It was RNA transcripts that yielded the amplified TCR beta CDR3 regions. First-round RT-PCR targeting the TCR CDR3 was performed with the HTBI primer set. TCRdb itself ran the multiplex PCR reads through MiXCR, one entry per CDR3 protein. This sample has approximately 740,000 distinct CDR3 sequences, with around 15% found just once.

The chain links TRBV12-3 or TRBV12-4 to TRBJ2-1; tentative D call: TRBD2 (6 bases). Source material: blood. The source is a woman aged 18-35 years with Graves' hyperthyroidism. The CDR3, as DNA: TGTGCCAGCAGTTTTGCCCGTGGAGGGTATGAGCAGTTCTTC. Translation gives CASSFARGGYEQFF.